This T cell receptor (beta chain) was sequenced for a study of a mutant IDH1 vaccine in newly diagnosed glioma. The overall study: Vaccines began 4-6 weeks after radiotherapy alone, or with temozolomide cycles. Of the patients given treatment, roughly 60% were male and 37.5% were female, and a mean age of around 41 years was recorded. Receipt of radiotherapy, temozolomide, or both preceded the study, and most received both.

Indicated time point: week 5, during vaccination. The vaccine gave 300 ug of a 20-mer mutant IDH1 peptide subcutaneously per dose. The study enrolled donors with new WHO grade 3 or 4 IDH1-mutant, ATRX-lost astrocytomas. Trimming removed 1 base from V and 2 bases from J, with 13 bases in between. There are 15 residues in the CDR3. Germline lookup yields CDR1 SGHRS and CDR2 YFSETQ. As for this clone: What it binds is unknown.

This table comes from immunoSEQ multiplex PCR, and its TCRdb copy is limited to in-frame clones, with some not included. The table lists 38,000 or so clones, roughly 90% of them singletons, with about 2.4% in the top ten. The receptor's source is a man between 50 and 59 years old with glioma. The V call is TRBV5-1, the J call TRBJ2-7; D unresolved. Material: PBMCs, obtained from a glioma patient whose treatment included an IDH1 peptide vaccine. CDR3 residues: CASSLKWQPTYEQYF. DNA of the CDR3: TGCGCCAGCAGCTTGAAATGGCAGCCCACCTACGAGCAGTACTTC.